These 3 T cell receptor beta chains were sequenced from one sample in a study of human T cells and chemical hapten exposure. Time point defined: patch test 3, about 24 weeks after DPC sensitization. The treatment denotes: therapeutic diphenylcyclopropenone sensitization with weekly scalp DPC. Researchers extracted total RNA from unfractionated whole blood. TCRdb reprocessed the RACE reads with MiXCR, giving one entry per CDR3 protein. This table has tens of thousands of distinct CDR3 sequences, 9.5% appearing once. The specimen was whole blood, collected in connection with sensitization to the hapten diphenylcyclopropenone (DPC). The receptors shown here come from a man aged 50-59 years with alopecia areata. Some clones in this sample may be carry-over from other donors' samples.

This clonotype was counted only a few times. V is TRBV29-1 and J is TRBJ2-7; 10 bases line up with TRBD2. The CDR3 sequence is 12 residues long. With V trimmed by 6 bases and J by 5 bases, 4 bases remained unmatched. Germline V lookup: CDR1 SQVTM, CDR2 ANQGSEA. CDR3 residues: CSVRTSGNEQYF. The CDR3 nucleotides are TGCAGCGTGAGGACTAGCGGTAACGAGCAGTACTTC.

This clonotype occurred once. This chain connects TRBV7-2 to TRBJ2-3, with D unclear. Germline loops: CDR1 SGHTA, CDR2 FQGNSA. V was clipped by 8 bases and J by 2 bases, with 8 bases between them. The CDR3 loop spans 12 amino acids. The CDR3 sequence: CASGVITDTQYF. The CDR3 DNA follows: TGTGCCAGCGGGGTGATCACAGATACGCAGTATTTT.

The chain combines TRBV29-1 with TRBJ1-2; D call uncertain. The CDR3 is 14 amino acids. V lost 1 base, J lost 2 bases, and 11 bases lay in between. The germline V gene encodes CDR1 SQVTM and CDR2 ANQGSEA. CDR3 protein: CSVEGGELNYGYTF. CDR3 sequence (DNA): TGCAGCGTTGAAGGGGGAGAACTCAACTATGGCTACACCTTC.